These T cell receptor beta chains were read from a single sample in a study of blood T cells in healthy people across ages. One entry per CDR3 protein results from TCRdb running MiXCR on the 5' RACE reads. The table lists hundreds of thousands of distinct CDR3 sequences, roughly 50% of them singletons. Sequencing used blood. All receptors derive from a woman aged 55-75 years in good health. The CDR3 runs from the conserved cysteine through the conserved F or W. The order of the fields is V gene, J gene, D gene, clone size, CDR3 protein, CDR3 DNA. D genes are given only for firm matches. Size values are once, few and many counts, or a class for expanded clones, and some rows have none.

v_call: TRBV29-1
j_call: TRBJ2-5
d_call: -
clone_size: many
cdr3_aa: CSADSHQETQYF
cdr3_nt: TGCAGCGCAGACAGCCACCAAGAGACCCAGTACTTC

v_call: TRBV28
j_call: TRBJ2-5
d_call: -
clone_size: once
cdr3_aa: CACSLLQAEQYF
cdr3_nt: TGTGCCTGCAGTTTATTGCAGGCTGAGCAGTACTTC

v_call: TRBV29-1
j_call: TRBJ2-5
d_call: -
clone_size: few
cdr3_aa: CSVEGQGGWETQYF
cdr3_nt: TGCAGCGTTGAAGGCCAGGGTGGTTGGGAGACCCAGTACTTC

v_call: TRBV2
j_call: TRBJ1-5
d_call: TRBD1
clone_size: -
cdr3_aa: CASSGTGDFNQPQHF
cdr3_nt: TGTGCCAGCAGTGGGACAGGGGACTTCAATCAGCCCCAGCATTTT

v_call: TRBV4-2
j_call: TRBJ2-6
d_call: -
clone_size: -
cdr3_aa: CASSQAMVPSGANVLTF
cdr3_nt: TGTGCCAGCAGCCAAGCCATGGTTCCTTCTGGGGCCAACGTCCTGACTTTC

v_call: TRBV7-9
j_call: TRBJ2-1
d_call: TRBD2
clone_size: -
cdr3_aa: CASSPLGTSGTKFYNEQFF
cdr3_nt: TGTGCCAGCAGCCCCCTGGGGACTAGCGGGACAAAATTTTACAATGAGCAGTTCTTC

v_call: TRBV6-6
j_call: TRBJ2-3
d_call: TRBD2
clone_size: -
cdr3_aa: CASSYSDSGGRTDTQYF
cdr3_nt: TGTGCCAGCAGTTACTCTGATAGCGGGGGCCGCACAGATACGCAGTATTTT

v_call: TRBV18
j_call: TRBJ2-3
d_call: TRBD2
clone_size: -
cdr3_aa: CASSPIGRSTDTQYF
cdr3_nt: TGTGCCAGCTCACCCATCGGGAGGAGCACAGATACGCAGTATTTT

v_call: TRBV4-3
j_call: TRBJ2-7
d_call: -
clone_size: few
cdr3_aa: CASSRGMVGSGEQYF
cdr3_nt: TGCGCCAGCAGCCGGGGCATGGTTGGGTCGGGTGAGCAGTACTTC

v_call: TRBV28
j_call: TRBJ2-7
d_call: TRBD1
clone_size: -
cdr3_aa: CASSSTTRDRSYEQYF
cdr3_nt: TGTGCCAGCAGTTCCACCACCCGGGACAGATCCTACGAGCAGTACTTC

v_call: TRBV7-9
j_call: TRBJ2-1
d_call: -
clone_size: few
cdr3_aa: CASSVPPGTEQFF
cdr3_nt: TGTGCCAGCAGCGTACCGCCTGGTACTGAGCAGTTCTTC

v_call: TRBV20-1
j_call: TRBJ2-3
d_call: -
clone_size: -
cdr3_aa: CSAMSIDTQYF
cdr3_nt: TGCAGTGCTATGTCTATTGATACGCAGTATTTT

v_call: TRBV10-3
j_call: TRBJ2-5
d_call: TRBD1
clone_size: -
cdr3_aa: CAITGGAGETQYF
cdr3_nt: TGTGCCATAACAGGGGGCGCGGGGGAGACCCAGTACTTC

v_call: TRBV10-3
j_call: TRBJ2-5
d_call: TRBD1
clone_size: -
cdr3_aa: CAIGTGDGTQYF
cdr3_nt: TGTGCCATAGGGACAGGGGACGGAACCCAGTACTTC

v_call: TRBV2
j_call: TRBJ1-4
d_call: TRBD1
clone_size: few
cdr3_aa: CASMPRTGGNEKLFF
cdr3_nt: TGTGCCAGCATGCCGAGGACAGGAGGGAATGAAAAACTGTTTTTT

v_call: TRBV4-3
j_call: TRBJ2-3
d_call: -
clone_size: few
cdr3_aa: CASSQAYTDTQYF
cdr3_nt: TGCGCCAGCAGCCAAGCTTACACAGATACGCAGTATTTT

v_call: TRBV6-5
j_call: TRBJ1-1
d_call: TRBD1
clone_size: -
cdr3_aa: CASMTLAGGNTEAFF
cdr3_nt: TGTGCCAGCATGACGTTGGCAGGGGGGAACACTGAAGCTTTCTTT

v_call: TRBV11-3
j_call: TRBJ2-3
d_call: -
clone_size: few
cdr3_aa: CASTGTVGDTQYF
cdr3_nt: TGTGCCAGCACCGGGACGGTGGGGGATACGCAGTATTTT

v_call: TRBV9
j_call: TRBJ1-5
d_call: -
clone_size: -
cdr3_aa: CASSRGESFNQPQHF
cdr3_nt: TGTGCCAGCAGTAGGGGCGAGAGCTTCAATCAGCCCCAGCATTTT

v_call: TRBV7-9
j_call: TRBJ2-7
d_call: -
clone_size: once
cdr3_aa: CASSPNPTVSSYEQYF
cdr3_nt: TGTGCCAGCAGCCCGAACCCGACTGTTAGCTCCTACGAGCAGTACTTC

v_call: TRBV20-1
j_call: TRBJ2-1
d_call: TRBD1
clone_size: few
cdr3_aa: CSARDSDRASYNEQFF
cdr3_nt: TGCAGTGCTAGAGATAGCGACAGGGCCTCCTACAATGAGCAGTTCTTC

v_call: TRBV12-3/TRBV12-4
j_call: TRBJ2-7
d_call: -
clone_size: -
cdr3_aa: CASTLAPKHDEQYF
cdr3_nt: TGTGCCAGCACTCTAGCGCCGAAGCATGATGAGCAGTACTTC

v_call: TRBV29-1
j_call: TRBJ1-2
d_call: -
clone_size: many
cdr3_aa: CSVEDVGGAGYTF
cdr3_nt: TGCAGCGTTGAAGATGTGGGGGGGGCTGGCTACACCTTC

v_call: TRBV29-1
j_call: TRBJ2-4
d_call: -
clone_size: -
cdr3_aa: CSVIRDGAKNIQYF
cdr3_nt: TGCAGCGTTATCAGGGACGGAGCCAAAAACATTCAGTACTTC

v_call: TRBV20-1
j_call: TRBJ2-5
d_call: -
clone_size: -
cdr3_aa: CSARLVETQYF
cdr3_nt: TGCAGTGCTAGACTAGTGGAGACCCAGTACTTC

v_call: TRBV5-6
j_call: TRBJ2-1
d_call: TRBD2
clone_size: -
cdr3_aa: CASSWGGGRALDEQFF
cdr3_nt: TGTGCCAGCAGCTGGGGCGGCGGGAGGGCCTTGGATGAGCAGTTCTTC

v_call: TRBV10-3
j_call: TRBJ2-7
d_call: TRBD2
clone_size: many
cdr3_aa: CAISGSGRIYEQYF
cdr3_nt: TGTGCCATCAGTGGGAGCGGGAGAATATACGAGCAGTACTTC

v_call: TRBV29-1
j_call: TRBJ1-2
d_call: -
clone_size: -
cdr3_aa: CSVSRDNCGYTF
cdr3_nt: TGCAGCGTCTCCCGGGACAATTGTGGCTACACCTTC

v_call: TRBV29-1
j_call: TRBJ2-5
d_call: -
clone_size: -
cdr3_aa: CSVDPSQETQYF
cdr3_nt: TGCAGCGTTGATCCGTCCCAAGAGACCCAGTACTTC

v_call: TRBV7-2
j_call: TRBJ2-1
d_call: -
clone_size: -
cdr3_aa: CASGVGHRKGYNEQFF
cdr3_nt: TGTGCCAGCGGTGTTGGCCATCGAAAGGGGTACAATGAGCAGTTCTTC

v_call: TRBV4-2
j_call: TRBJ2-5
d_call: TRBD2
clone_size: -
cdr3_aa: CASSHGTSGIETQYF
cdr3_nt: TGTGCCAGCAGCCATGGGACTAGCGGGATAGAGACCCAGTACTTC

v_call: TRBV6-5
j_call: TRBJ2-3
d_call: TRBD1
clone_size: -
cdr3_aa: CASSFSGQFPDTQYF
cdr3_nt: TGTGCCAGCAGTTTCTCGGGACAGTTTCCGGATACGCAGTATTTT

v_call: TRBV29-1
j_call: TRBJ2-7
d_call: -
clone_size: few
cdr3_aa: CSVSPGLHAYEQYF
cdr3_nt: TGCAGCGTTTCTCCGGGACTGCACGCCTACGAGCAGTACTTC

v_call: TRBV5-1
j_call: TRBJ2-1
d_call: TRBD2
clone_size: few
cdr3_aa: CASSLAVGTRGDEQFF
cdr3_nt: TGCGCCAGCAGCTTGGCGGTGGGGACTAGGGGTGATGAGCAGTTCTTC

v_call: TRBV2
j_call: TRBJ2-7
d_call: TRBD1
clone_size: -
cdr3_aa: CASMVDRGAGEQYF
cdr3_nt: TGTGCCAGCATGGTGGACAGGGGAGCAGGCGAGCAGTACTTC

v_call: TRBV20-1
j_call: TRBJ2-1
d_call: TRBD1
clone_size: -
cdr3_aa: CSAPVGTGDNEQFF
cdr3_nt: TGCAGTGCTCCCGTAGGGACAGGGGATAATGAGCAGTTCTTC

v_call: TRBV28
j_call: TRBJ1-1
d_call: -
clone_size: once
cdr3_aa: CATRTTNTEAFF
cdr3_nt: TGTGCCACCAGGACTACGAACACTGAAGCTTTCTTT

v_call: TRBV29-1
j_call: TRBJ2-3
d_call: -
clone_size: -
cdr3_aa: CSVGRGPGAEDTQYF
cdr3_nt: TGCAGCGTTGGTCGGGGGCCGGGAGCGGAAGATACGCAGTATTTT

v_call: TRBV4-2
j_call: TRBJ2-1
d_call: TRBD1
clone_size: -
cdr3_aa: CASSTPDRAVNEQFF
cdr3_nt: TGTGCCAGCAGCACCCCGGACAGGGCGGTGAATGAGCAGTTCTTC

v_call: TRBV18
j_call: TRBJ1-5
d_call: -
clone_size: -
cdr3_aa: CASRSQVNQPQHF
cdr3_nt: TGTGCCAGCCGCTCACAGGTTAATCAGCCCCAGCATTTT

v_call: TRBV5-1
j_call: TRBJ1-1
d_call: TRBD1
clone_size: -
cdr3_aa: CASSGGTGIGTEAFF
cdr3_nt: TGCGCCAGCAGCGGGGGGACAGGGATTGGCACTGAAGCTTTCTTT

v_call: TRBV18
j_call: TRBJ2-4
d_call: -
clone_size: few
cdr3_aa: CASSPGSIQYF
cdr3_nt: TGTGCCAGCTCACCAGGCAGCATTCAGTACTTC

v_call: TRBV20-1
j_call: TRBJ2-5
d_call: -
clone_size: -
cdr3_aa: CSALGLAFETQYF
cdr3_nt: TGCAGTGCTTTAGGACTGGCATTTGAGACCCAGTACTTC

v_call: TRBV10-3
j_call: TRBJ2-2
d_call: -
clone_size: -
cdr3_aa: CATHNGNTGELFF
cdr3_nt: TGTGCCACCCACAACGGGAACACCGGGGAGCTGTTTTTT

v_call: TRBV6-6
j_call: TRBJ2-7
d_call: -
clone_size: -
cdr3_aa: CASSYGRQTYEQYF
cdr3_nt: TGTGCCAGCAGTTACGGTCGACAGACCTACGAGCAGTACTTC

v_call: TRBV6-2/TRBV6-3
j_call: TRBJ2-7
d_call: -
clone_size: -
cdr3_aa: CASSTPDYIAYEQYF
cdr3_nt: TGTGCCAGCAGTACCCCAGACTACATTGCCTACGAGCAGTACTTC

v_call: TRBV20-1
j_call: TRBJ1-1
d_call: -
clone_size: -
cdr3_aa: CSARMVDTEAFF
cdr3_nt: TGCAGTGCTAGAATGGTTGACACTGAAGCTTTCTTT

v_call: TRBV27
j_call: TRBJ2-7
d_call: TRBD2
clone_size: few
cdr3_aa: CASSFRNGGSPHEQYF
cdr3_nt: TGTGCCAGCAGTTTCCGGAATGGCGGGAGTCCCCACGAGCAGTACTTC

v_call: TRBV15
j_call: TRBJ2-3
d_call: -
clone_size: once
cdr3_aa: CATSRARDTQYF
cdr3_nt: TGTGCCACCAGCAGAGCGAGGGATACGCAGTATTTT

v_call: TRBV4-3
j_call: TRBJ2-7
d_call: TRBD1
clone_size: -
cdr3_aa: CASSQDHGQGAYEQYF
cdr3_nt: TGCGCCAGCAGCCAAGATCACGGACAGGGGGCTTACGAGCAGTACTTC

v_call: TRBV4-3
j_call: TRBJ1-6
d_call: -
clone_size: -
cdr3_aa: CASSPESSYNSPLHF
cdr3_nt: TGCGCCAGCAGCCCAGAGAGCTCCTATAATTCACCCCTCCACTTT